The 27 T cell receptor beta chains below were found in one sample sequenced in a study of OX40 agonist ivuxolimab in advanced cancers. Assay: immunoSEQ multiplex PCR; the TCRdb copy retains only in-frame clones and omits some. This sample has about 110,000 clones; roughly 90% occur once, and the top ten carry around 0.26%. The sample consisted of CD4+ or CD8+ T cells sorted from blood, taken in a trial of the OX40 agonist ivuxolimab. The receptors here all came from an adult with an advanced solid tumor such as melanoma, head and neck, liver or kidney cancer.

V usage is TRBV7-2 and J usage is TRBJ2-7; 11 bases line up with TRBD2. Losses at the gene ends were 5 bases for V and 2 bases for J; bases not matched to a gene: 5. Per germline, CDR1 SGHTA and CDR2 FQGNSA. CDR3 size: 15 residues. CDR3 protein: CASSRSGRGTYEQYF. CDR3 in DNA: TGTGCCAGCAGCCGTAGCGGGAGGGGTACCTACGAGCAGTACTTC. The full variable domain, with the rest looked up from reference TRBV7-2 and TRBJ2-7, is GAGVSQSPSNKVTEKGKDVELRCDPISGHTALYWYRQSLGQGLEFLIYFQGNSAPDKSGLPSDRFSAERTGGSVSTLTIQRTQQEDSAVYLCASSRSGRGTYEQYFGPGTRLTVT.

In its sample, this clone was seen a few times. The V and J genes are TRBV9 and TRBJ1-2; the D gene is possibly TRBD1 (5 bases). V was cut by 4 bases and J by 8 bases, with 21 bases left in between. The CDR3 contains 15 residues. Germline-derived CDR1 and CDR2 are SGDLS and YYNGEE. DNA for the CDR3: TGTGCCAGCAGCACCGAAGGAGAGGGGAAGTCAGGCTACACCTTC. Protein product: CASSTEGEGKSGYTF.

The chain employs TRBV15 and TRBJ2-1, with D perhaps matching TRBD2 (7 bases). The germline gives CDR1 LNHNV, CDR2 YYDKDF (reference sequence). The CDR3 extends over 18 amino acids. Trimming took 2 bases from V and 5 from J, leaving 22 bases between them. The CDR3 bases are TGTGCCACCAGCAGACCCTGGGGGGGGCGGCCCGGGAACAATGAGCAGTTCTTC. It encodes CATSRPWGGRPGNNEQFF.

This clone was observed a single time. The rearrangement links TRBV6-6 to TRBJ1-6; 9 bases are a match to TRBD1. The V gene end was trimmed by 5 bases and the J gene end by 3 bases; junction bases not matched to a gene: 5. The CDR3 spans 16 residues. Germline V gene data show CDR1 as MNHNY and CDR2 as SVGAGI (reference sequence). CDR3 in amino acids: CASSRMDRGYNSPLHF. As DNA, the CDR3 is TGTGCCAGCAGTCGTATGGACAGGGGCTATAATTCACCCCTCCACTTT.

V and J are TRBV5-4 and TRBJ2-7; possible D gene TRBD2, 6 bases. CDR3 length: 13 amino acids. Germline V CDR1 and CDR2: SGHNT, YYREEE (reference sequence). The V and J ends lost 6 bases and 3 bases respectively, with 13 bases between them. This CDR3 reads CASTPGVNYEQYF. DNA for the CDR3: TGTGCCAGCACCCCGGGAGTCAACTACGAGCAGTACTTC.

The genes are TRBV19 and TRBJ2-3; 10 bases agree with TRBD2. This CDR3 has 19 residues. The germline V gene has CDR1 LNHDA and CDR2 SQIVND (reference sequence). The J segment lost 2 bases and the V segment lost 3 bases, leaving 14 bases of the junction unmatched. The CDR3 DNA reads as TGTGCCAGTAGTATCGGGACAGCCGGACTAGCGGAATCCACAGATACGCAGTATTTT. Its protein is CASSIGTAGLAESTDTQYF. Looking up the rest from reference TRBV19 and TRBJ2-3 gives the full variable domain: DGGITQSPKYLFRKEGQNVTLSCEQNLNHDAMYWYRQDPGQGLRLIYYSQIVNDFQKGDIAEGYSVSREKKESFPLTVTSAQKNPTAFYLCASSIGTAGLAESTDTQYFGPGTRLTVL.

In this sample, this clone turned up once. This sequence joins TRBV29-1 and TRBJ2-1; D is uncertain. This CDR3 has 12 amino acids. Germline loops: CDR1 SQVTM, CDR2 ANQGSEA. V dropped 4 bases and J dropped 9 bases, with 13 bases sitting between them. The CDR3 sequence: CSVVLPAGEQFF. The CDR3 coding sequence is TGCAGCGTTGTCCTTCCTGCAGGTGAGCAGTTCTTC.

The chain uses TRBV5-1 and TRBJ2-1, with D hard to call. This CDR3 contains 12 residues. Germline V gives CDR1 SGHRS, CDR2 YFSETQ. Trimming took 4 bases from V and 7 from J, leaving 9 bases between them. The CDR3 loop is CASSVTDNEQFF. CDR3 nucleotide sequence: TGCGCCAGCAGCGTGACCGATAATGAGCAGTTCTTC.

The rearrangement uses TRBV30 and TRBJ2-1; D is ambiguous. CDR1 is GTSNPN and CDR2 is SVGIG in the germline V gene (reference sequence). Trimming removed 2 bases at V and 8 bases at J, with 13 bases between. The CDR3 covers 13 residues. The CDR3 loop reads CAWSIRNKHEQFF. The DNA of the CDR3 is TGTGCCTGGAGTATAAGGAACAAACATGAGCAGTTCTTC.

The chain recombines TRBV5-1 with TRBJ2-1; D not resolved. Germline V gene lookup returns CDR1 SGHRS and CDR2 YFSETQ. V gave up 4 bases and J gave up 8 bases, with 10 bases separating them. This CDR3 has 12 residues. The chain's CDR3 is CASSVDMDEQFF. CDR3 sequence (DNA): TGCGCCAGCAGCGTAGACATGGATGAGCAGTTCTTC.

The chain carries TRBV18 and TRBJ1-2; unclear D gene. The length of the CDR3 is 14 residues. Deletions cut 2 bases from V and 3 bases from J, with 10 bases between. Germline CDR1 and CDR2: KGHSH and LQKENI. CDR3 bases: TGTGCCAGCTCACCAGGACTTAAGGACTATGGCTACACCTTC. It yields the protein CASSPGLKDYGYTF.

The chain carries TRBV7-8 and TRBJ2-2; no clear D gene. CDR3 length: 14 residues. Between the trimmed V and J ends, which lost 8 bases and 5 bases, there was a span of 15 bases. Germline assignment: CDR1 SGHVS and CDR2 FQNEAQ. In DNA, the CDR3 is TGTGCCAGCCTTCTGGTGTTCGGGACCGGGGAGCTGTTTTTT. Encoded protein: CASLLVFGTGELFF.

This chain connects TRBV30 to TRBJ2-7; D may be TRBD1 or TRBD2 (5 bases each). Trimming took 3 bases from V and 0 from J, leaving 15 bases between them. This CDR3 has 15 residues. The germline CDR1 and CDR2 sequences are GTSNPN and SVGIG (reference sequence). The CDR3 sequence: CAWRKSGTGSYEQYF. In DNA form, the CDR3 reads TGTGCCTGGAGGAAGTCCGGGACGGGCTCCTACGAGCAGTACTTC.

V usage is TRBV27 and J usage is TRBJ1-1; possible D gene TRBD1, 6 bases. The length of the CDR3 is 14 residues. Per the germline V gene, CDR1 is MNHEY and CDR2 is SMNVEV (reference sequence). Deletions cut 8 bases from V and 0 bases from J, with 13 bases between. This chain's CDR3 is CASAPGVMNTEAFF. CDR3 DNA: TGTGCCAGCGCTCCAGGGGTCATGAACACTGAAGCTTTCTTT.

The V gene is TRBV4-3, the J gene TRBJ2-1; no clear D gene. Germline V gene sequence: CDR1 LGHNA, CDR2 YSLEER. The V end lost 0 bases, the J end lost 4 bases, and 10 bases lay between the germline ends. The CDR3 is 15 amino acids. CDR3 amino acids: CASSQDSSLYNEQFF. CDR3 in DNA: TGCGCCAGCAGCCAAGATTCGAGCCTTTACAATGAGCAGTTCTTC.

The chain combines TRBV6-6 with TRBJ2-7; TRBD1 matches at 8 bases. The germline V gene has CDR1 MNHNY and CDR2 SVGAGI (reference sequence). Trimming at V came to 6 bases and at J to 2 bases, leaving 6 bases not matched to a gene. The CDR3 consists of 14 residues. The CDR3 spells CASSRRTGTYEQYF. In DNA, the CDR3 is TGTGCCAGCAGCAGACGGACAGGGACCTACGAGCAGTACTTC.

Details on this clone: One end of the junction does not line up with germline, which may come from a read error. The rearrangement links TRBV10-3 to TRBJ1-1; D not resolved. Germline values: CDR1 ENHRY, CDR2 SYGVKD. This CDR3 spans 14 amino acids. The chain's CDR3 is CAISSAPRDTEAFF. The DNA for the CDR3 is TGTGCCATCAGCAGCGCCCCCCGCGACACAGAAGCTTTCTTT.

The V call is TRBV10-2, the J call TRBJ2-1, with D unclear. Trimming removed 4 bases at V and 3 bases at J, with 13 bases between. The CDR3 length is 15 residues. Looked up from germline, CDR1 is WSHSY and CDR2 is SAAADI. The chain's CDR3 is CASSVTRGVYNEQFF. In DNA form, the CDR3 reads TGCGCCAGCAGTGTGACTCGCGGAGTCTACAATGAGCAGTTCTTC.

The J gene is TRBJ1-2, the V gene TRBV30; D gene ambiguous. The CDR3 is 15 residues long. Between the trimmed V and J ends, which lost 3 bases and 1 base, there was a span of 15 bases. Per germline, CDR1 GTSNPN and CDR2 SVGIG (reference sequence). CDR3 in amino acids: CAWRLIGGINYGYTF. CDR3 in DNA: TGTGCCTGGAGGTTAATCGGTGGAATTAACTATGGCTACACCTTC. Using reference TRBV30 and TRBJ1-2 for the parts outside the CDR3, the full variable domain is SQTIHQWPATLVQPVGSPLSLECTVEGTSNPNLYWYRQAAGRGLQLLFYSVGIGQISSEVPQNLSASRPQDRQFILSSKKLLLSDSGFYLCAWRLIGGINYGYTFGSGTRLTVV.

This sequence joins TRBV4-2 and TRBJ1-2; D remains unclear. Germline lookup yields CDR1 LGHNA and CDR2 YNFKEQ. This CDR3 is built from 15 residues. The germline V and J ends were trimmed by 0 bases and 3 bases, with 11 bases remaining between them. CDR3 coding DNA: TGTGCCAGCAGCCAAGACAGGAAAGTCTACTATGGCTACACCTTC. Protein product: CASSQDRKVYYGYTF.

This sequence joins TRBV5-1 and TRBJ2-7; 9 bases are a match to TRBD1. J lost 6 bases, V lost 1 base, and 8 bases had no gene match. CDR1 and CDR2 from the germline V gene are SGHRS and YFSETQ. The CDR3 loop spans 15 amino acids. The DNA for the CDR3 is TGCGCCAGCAGCTTGCCCGGGACAGGGAGACGCGAGCAGTACTTC. This sequence encodes CASSLPGTGRREQYF.

This clone was recorded once. This chain joins TRBV4-1 and TRBJ2-7; TRBD1 aligns across 9 bases. With V trimmed by 5 bases and J by 6 bases, 11 bases remained unmatched. Germline V lookup: CDR1 MGHRA, CDR2 YSYEKL. The CDR3 extends over 15 amino acids. The CDR3 DNA reads TGCGCCAGCAGCACCCGGGACAGGGTATCTCTCGAGCAGTACTTC. It is translated as CASSTRDRVSLEQYF.

Written as DNA, the CDR3 is TGTGCCAGCAGCTTAGTCGTCGCCGAGCAGTACTTC. It translates to CASSLVVAEQYF. The J gene is TRBJ2-7, the V gene TRBV11-1, with no clear D. V dropped 1 base and J dropped 6 bases, with 7 bases sitting between them. CDR3 length equals 12 residues. Germline V lookup: CDR1 SGHAT, CDR2 FQDESV (reference sequence).

J is TRBJ1-1 and V is TRBV29-1, with D possibly TRBD1 on 6 matching bases. Germline V CDR1 and CDR2: SQVTM, ANQGSEA. The CDR3 covers 14 residues. V shed 7 bases and J shed 0 bases, with 15 bases lying between them. The CDR3 nucleotides are TGCAGCGCCGGACAGCCCGTCATGAACACTGAAGCTTTCTTT. It translates to CSAGQPVMNTEAFF. The variable domain in full, with the rest retrieved from reference TRBV29-1 and TRBJ1-1, is SAVISQKPSRDICQRGTSLTIQCQVDSQVTMMFWYRQQPGQSLTLIATANQGSEATYESGFVIDKFPISRPNLTFSTLTVSNMSPEDSSIYLCSAGQPVMNTEAFFGQGTRLTVV.

The gene calls are TRBV7-2 and TRBJ1-2, with 9 bases fitting TRBD1. V lost 1 base and J lost 5; bases outside the gene matches: 5. Germline lookup yields CDR1 SGHTA and CDR2 FQGNSA. This CDR3 is built from 15 residues. This CDR3 is CASSLDFGTGYGYTF. The CDR3 nucleotides read TGTGCCAGCAGCTTAGACTTTGGGACAGGGTATGGCTACACCTTC.

The chain recombines TRBV7-2 with TRBJ1-1; D is unresolved. CDR3 length: 14 residues. V dropped 5 bases and J dropped 6 bases, with 16 bases sitting between them. Germline CDR1 reads SGHTA; CDR2 reads FQGNSA. The CDR3 sequence is CASSPSQGRAEAFF. The CDR3 DNA follows: TGTGCCAGCAGCCCCTCCCAAGGGAGAGCTGAAGCTTTCTTT.

The rearrangement links TRBV5-1 to TRBJ1-1, with D possibly being TRBD1 (6 bases). V dropped 1 base and J dropped 0 bases, with 7 bases sitting between them. This CDR3 has 14 amino acids. The germline CDR1 and CDR2 sequences are SGHRS and YFSETQ. CDR3 nucleotides: TGCGCCAGCAGCTTGACAGGGTTGAACACTGAAGCTTTCTTT. Encoded protein: CASSLTGLNTEAFF.